The 23 T cell receptor beta chains below all came from one sample that was sequenced in a study of shared clonotypes between healthy human individuals. TCRdb's copy holds only in-frame clones and misses some; the assay was immunoSEQ multiplex PCR. The repertoire includes 2 million or so clones, about 95% of them detected once, and around 1.1% sits in the top ten. As defined, naive CD8 cells were CD45RO-negative and positively selected for CCR7, with terminally differentiated effector memory CD45RA+ cells excluded. Sequenced input: naive CD8+ T cells sorted from blood. The receptors were gathered from a man younger than 35 in good health.

About this clone: Other DNA sequences in the same sample also yield this CDR3. The chain couples TRBV6-5 to TRBJ1-1, with no clear D. CDR3 length: 13 residues. Germline lookup yields CDR1 MNHEY and CDR2 SVGAGI. Trimming shortened V by 0 bases and J by 6 bases, and 8 bases separated the two germline ends. This CDR3 is CASSYSEGSEAFF. In nucleotides, the CDR3 is TGTGCCAGCAGTTACTCGGAGGGCTCTGAAGCTTTCTTT.

Comment on this clone: One junction end does not reproduce the germline sequence, and a read error may be involved. This rearrangement joins TRBV30 to TRBJ2-7; D remains unclear. Looked up from germline, CDR1 is GTSNPN and CDR2 is SVGIG (reference sequence). CDR3 length: 15 residues. This CDR3 reads CAWGVGSSSSSEQYF. The DNA for the CDR3 is TGTGCCTGGGGGGTAGGGTCTTCGTCTTCCTCCGAGCAGTACTTC.

The chain is built from TRBV5-1 and TRBJ1-3; D remains ambiguous. This CDR3 comprises 16 residues. Germline V gene lookup returns CDR1 SGHRS and CDR2 YFSETQ. V was pared by 0 bases and J by 0 bases, with 10 bases between. DNA of the CDR3: TGCGCCAGCAGCTTGGACGGACGGAGCTCTGGAAACACCATATATTTT. It codes for CASSLDGRSSGNTIYF.

Of note for this clone: Other DNA sequences in the same sample also yield this CDR3. The chain has TRBV5-4 and TRBJ2-7; TRBD2 is a possible D gene (6 bases). V was pared by 4 bases and J by 2 bases, with 10 bases between. The V gene's germline CDR1 is SGHNT and CDR2 YYREEE (reference sequence). There are 13 residues in the CDR3. CDR3 DNA: TGTGCCAGCAGCCTGGACTATACCTACGAGCAGTACTTC. Protein sequence: CASSLDYTYEQYF.

J is TRBJ2-2 and V is TRBV2; D perhaps matches TRBD1 (6 bases). The CDR3 runs to 18 residues. Between the trimmed V and J ends, which lost 8 bases and 4 bases, there was a span of 26 bases. Germline assignment: CDR1 SNHLY and CDR2 FYNNEI. The DNA for the CDR3 is TGTGCCAGCGGGTCCGCCCAGGGGTCACCAGAATTCACCGGGGAGCTGTTTTTT. It translates to CASGSAQGSPEFTGELFF.

This chain connects TRBV11-1 to TRBJ2-7; weak D call: TRBD1 (5 bases). Trimming removed 1 base from V and 4 bases from J, with 11 bases in between. CDR1 SGHAT and CDR2 FQDESV come from the germline V gene (reference sequence). The CDR3 contains 14 residues. The CDR3: CASSLGTTVYEQYF. The CDR3, as DNA: TGTGCCAGCAGCTTAGGGACGACAGTATACGAGCAGTACTTC. The full variable domain, completed using reference TRBV11-1 and TRBJ2-7, is EAEVAQSPRYKITEKSQAVAFWCDPISGHATLYWYRQILGQGPELLVQFQDESVVDDSQLPKDRFSAERLKGVDSTLKIQPAELGDSAMYLCASSLGTTVYEQYFGPGTRLTVT.

The CDR3 is CASSRDRGYQPQHF. CDR3 sequence (DNA): TGTGCCAGCAGTAGGGACAGGGGATATCAGCCCCAGCATTTT. The rearrangement links TRBV6-1 to TRBJ1-5; 10 nucleotides line up with TRBD1. V was pared by 5 bases and J by 5 bases, with 3 bases of the junction left unmatched. Germline assignment: CDR1 MNHNS and CDR2 SASEGT. The CDR3 is 14 amino acids.

The chain combines TRBV30 with TRBJ1-1; D not resolved. CDR3 length: 11 amino acids. With 4 bases removed from V and 7 bases from J, the gap between germline ends came to 10 bases. Germline CDR1 is GTSNPN and CDR2 is SVGIG (reference sequence). The CDR3 sequence is CAWTLVSEAFF. The CDR3 bases are TGTGCCTGGACATTGGTTAGTGAAGCTTTCTTT.

Worth noting for this clone: The same CDR3 also results from other DNA sequences found in this sample. This rearrangement joins TRBV7-6 to TRBJ2-7, with D possibly called TRBD1 or TRBD2 (5 bases each). This CDR3 is built from 12 residues. In germline, CDR1 is SGHVS, CDR2 FNYEAQ. Trimming stripped 1 base from V and 5 bases from J, with 6 bases between. CDR3 in amino acids: CASSLGGDEQYF. For the CDR3, the DNA is TGTGCCAGCAGCTTAGGAGGGGACGAGCAGTACTTC.

The chain uses TRBV4-3 and TRBJ2-7, with D unresolved. The CDR3 is 14 residues long. V lost 3 bases and J 4 bases, leaving 13 bases between the germline ends. Germline values: CDR1 LGHNA, CDR2 YSLEER. This CDR3 reads CASSHAGPGYEQYF. CDR3 nucleotide sequence: TGCGCCAGCAGCCACGCCGGGCCCGGGTACGAGCAGTACTTC.

The V gene is TRBV28, the J gene TRBJ2-7; 8 nucleotides agree with TRBD2. This CDR3 contains 15 residues. Looked up from germline, CDR1 is MDHEN and CDR2 is SYDVKM. V shed 4 bases, J shed 5 bases, and the junction held 10 bases outside the gene matches. The CDR3 protein is CASSYRGGSVNEQYF. CDR3 coding DNA: TGTGCCAGCAGTTATCGCGGGGGGTCTGTTAACGAGCAGTACTTC.

This rearrangement joins TRBV30 to TRBJ1-1; a possible D gene is TRBD1 (5 bases). Per germline, CDR1 GTSNPN and CDR2 SVGIG (reference sequence). The CDR3 length is 14 residues. Trimming left V 2 bases short and J 0 bases short, with 10 bases between. DNA for the CDR3: TGTGCCTGGAGTTACGGGGGTGTGAACACTGAAGCTTTCTTT. Amino acid sequence: CAWSYGGVNTEAFF.

In its sample, this clone was seen once. The same CDR3 is also encoded by other DNA sequences in this sample. The V gene is TRBV2, the J gene TRBJ2-1, with D maybe TRBD2 (6 bases). The ends were cut back, 6 bases at V and 4 bases at J, with 7 bases in the middle. The CDR3 has 12 amino acids. In germline, CDR1 is SNHLY, CDR2 FYNNEI. Here the CDR3 reads CASSGGYNEQFF. The CDR3 DNA reads as TGTGCCAGCAGCGGGGGTTACAATGAGCAGTTCTTC.

Of note for this clone: The same CDR3 arises from other DNA sequences in this sample as well. The rearrangement links TRBV4-1 to TRBJ2-7, with D perhaps matching TRBD2 (5 bases). The CDR3 sequence is 12 residues long. Germline CDR1 is MGHRA and CDR2 is YSYEKL. Trimming cost V 1 base and J 6 bases, with 7 bases left between them. CDR3 DNA sequence: TGCGCCAGCAGCCAAGCCAGCGGCGAGCAGTACTTC. It translates to CASSQASGEQYF.

The rearrangement uses TRBV28 and TRBJ1-4, with 7 bases fitting TRBD1. Germline CDR1 reads MDHEN; CDR2 reads SYDVKM. Germline trimming cut 9 bases from V and 8 bases from J; bases unmatched to any gene: 9. The CDR3 has 13 amino acids. CDR3 loop: CASQDRMGEKLFF. The CDR3 DNA is TGTGCCAGTCAGGACAGGATGGGGGAAAAACTGTTTTTT.

V is TRBV9 and J is TRBJ1-3; D is ambiguous. The CDR3 spans 13 residues. V shed 3 bases and J shed 2 bases, with 6 bases lying between them. CDR1 is SGDLS, CDR2 YYNGEE, per germline. As DNA, the CDR3 is TGTGCCAGCAGCGGCTTAGCTGGAAACACCATATATTTT. This translates into CASSGLAGNTIYF.

The chain couples TRBV14 to TRBJ1-1; D is unclear. The germline V gene has CDR1 SGHDN and CDR2 FVKESK. The V and J ends lost 7 bases and 2 bases respectively, with 14 bases between them. CDR3 size: 14 residues. DNA of the CDR3: TGTGCCAGCACCCTAGCGCAGCCCAACACTGAAGCTTTCTTT. Its translation is CASTLAQPNTEAFF.

This chain joins TRBV19 and TRBJ1-2; maybe TRBD1 (5 bases). Trimming shortened V by 6 bases and J by 4 bases, and 12 bases separated the two germline ends. The length of the CDR3 is 13 residues. The V gene's germline CDR1 is LNHDA and CDR2 SQIVND (reference sequence). CDR3 loop: CASSQGVSYGYTF. Here the CDR3 DNA reads TGTGCCAGTAGCCAGGGTGTTTCCTATGGCTACACCTTC.

The chain couples TRBV9 to TRBJ1-4, with D perhaps matching TRBD1 (5 bases). The CDR3 runs to 13 residues. V was cut by 4 bases and J by 8 bases, with 12 bases left in between. Germline CDR1 and CDR2: SGDLS and YYNGEE. The CDR3 reads CASSRPGGEKLFF. In DNA, the CDR3 is TGTGCCAGCAGCCGCCCGGGGGGGGAAAAACTGTTTTTT.

The rearrangement links TRBV5-4 to TRBJ2-5; TRBD1 matches at 9 bases. V dropped 6 bases and J dropped 1; count of bases not matched to a gene: 7. Germline V gene sequence: CDR1 SGHNT, CDR2 YYREEE (reference sequence). This CDR3 contains 15 residues. CDR3 in DNA: TGTGCCAGCAAAGTCCCGGGACAGGGCCAAGAGACCCAGTACTTC. Translating gives CASKVPGQGQETQYF.

This clone was picked up one time. This sample includes further DNA sequences coding for the same CDR3. This sequence joins TRBV7-9 and TRBJ2-7, with D perhaps TRBD1 (7 bases). This CDR3 comprises 13 residues. The ends were cut back, 4 bases at V and 5 bases at J, with 12 bases in the middle. The germline CDR1 and CDR2 sequences are SEHNR and FQNEAQ (reference sequence). The CDR3 nucleotides read TGTGCCAGCAGCTCTCAGGGGGGCCACGAGCAGTACTTC. Translating gives CASSSQGGHEQYF.

The chain has TRBV6-1 and TRBJ2-3; perhaps TRBD1 as D (5 bases). Germline lookup yields CDR1 MNHNS and CDR2 SASEGT. The CDR3 is 15 amino acids. The V gene lost 3 bases and the J gene lost 3 bases, with 13 bases spanning the gap. CDR3 nucleotide sequence: TGTGCCAGCAGTGAGTTATTTAAGGGGACAGATACGCAGTATTTT. This encodes CASSELFKGTDTQYF.

The chain uses TRBV4-3 and TRBJ2-7; 7 nucleotides agree with TRBD1. Germline CDR1 LGHNA, CDR2 YSLEER. The V segment lost 5 bases and the J segment 3 bases; nucleotides outside the gene matches: 4. The CDR3 contains 13 residues. The CDR3 nucleotides read TGCGCCAGCAGCTCGGACAGGTACTACGAGCAGTACTTC. Translated, it gives CASSSDRYYEQYF.